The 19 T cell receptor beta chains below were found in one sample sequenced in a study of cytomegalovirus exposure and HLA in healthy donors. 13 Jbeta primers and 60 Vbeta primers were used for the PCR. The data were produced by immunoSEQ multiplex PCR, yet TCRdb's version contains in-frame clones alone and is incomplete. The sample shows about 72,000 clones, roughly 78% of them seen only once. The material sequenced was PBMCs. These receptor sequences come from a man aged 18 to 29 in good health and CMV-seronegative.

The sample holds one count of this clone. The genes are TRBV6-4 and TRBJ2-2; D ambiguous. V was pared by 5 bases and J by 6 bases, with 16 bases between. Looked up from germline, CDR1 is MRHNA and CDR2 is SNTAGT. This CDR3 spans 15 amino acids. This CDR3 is CASSQFTSQAGELFF. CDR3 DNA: TGTGCCAGCAGTCAATTCACCAGCCAGGCCGGGGAGCTGTTTTTT.

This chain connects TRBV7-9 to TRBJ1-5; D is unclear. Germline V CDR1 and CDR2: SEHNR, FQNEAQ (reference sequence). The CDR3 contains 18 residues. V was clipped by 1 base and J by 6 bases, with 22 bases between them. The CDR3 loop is CASSLVRSPGEGCQPQHF. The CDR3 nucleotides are TGTGCCAGCAGCTTAGTTCGATCCCCCGGGGAAGGTTGTCAGCCCCAGCATTTT.

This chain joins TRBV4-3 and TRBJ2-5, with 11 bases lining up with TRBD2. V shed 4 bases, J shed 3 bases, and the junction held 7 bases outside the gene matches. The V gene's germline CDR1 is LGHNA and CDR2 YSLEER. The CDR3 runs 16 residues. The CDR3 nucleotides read TGCGCCAGCAGCCTGCTTATAGCGGGAGGGAAAGAGACCCAGTACTTC. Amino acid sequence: CASSLLIAGGKETQYF.

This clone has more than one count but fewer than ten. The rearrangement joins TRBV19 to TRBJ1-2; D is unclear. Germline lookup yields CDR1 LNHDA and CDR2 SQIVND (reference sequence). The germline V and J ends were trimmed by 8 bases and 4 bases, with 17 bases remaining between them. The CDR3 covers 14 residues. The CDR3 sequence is CASLGPPRVYGYTF. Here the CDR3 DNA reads TGTGCCAGTCTCGGCCCGCCGAGGGTCTATGGCTACACCTTC.

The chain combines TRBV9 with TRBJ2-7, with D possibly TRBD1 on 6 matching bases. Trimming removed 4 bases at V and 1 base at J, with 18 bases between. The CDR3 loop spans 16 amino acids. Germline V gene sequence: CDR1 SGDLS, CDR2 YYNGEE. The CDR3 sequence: CASSPSTGTNSYEQYF. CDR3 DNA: TGTGCCAGCAGCCCGAGTACCGGGACAAATTCCTACGAGCAGTACTTC.

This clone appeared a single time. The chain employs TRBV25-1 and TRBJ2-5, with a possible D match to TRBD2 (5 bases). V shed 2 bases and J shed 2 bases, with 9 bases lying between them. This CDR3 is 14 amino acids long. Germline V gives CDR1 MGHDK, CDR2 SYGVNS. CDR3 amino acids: CASSERGGQETQYF. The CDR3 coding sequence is TGTGCCAGCAGTGAACGGGGTGGGCAAGAGACCCAGTACTTC.

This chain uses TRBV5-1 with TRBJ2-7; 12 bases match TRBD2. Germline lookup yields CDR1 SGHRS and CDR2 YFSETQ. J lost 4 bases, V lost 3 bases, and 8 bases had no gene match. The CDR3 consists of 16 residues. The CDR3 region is CASSSPSGRASYEQYF. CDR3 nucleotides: TGCGCCAGCAGCTCACCTAGCGGGAGGGCCTCTTACGAGCAGTACTTC.

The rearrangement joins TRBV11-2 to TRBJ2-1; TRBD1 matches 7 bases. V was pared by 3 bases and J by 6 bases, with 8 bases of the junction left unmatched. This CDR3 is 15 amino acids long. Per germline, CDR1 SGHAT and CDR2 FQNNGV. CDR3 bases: TGTGCCAGCAGCTTTCGACAGGGAAGGGGCAATGAGCAGTTCTTC. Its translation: CASSFRQGRGNEQFF.

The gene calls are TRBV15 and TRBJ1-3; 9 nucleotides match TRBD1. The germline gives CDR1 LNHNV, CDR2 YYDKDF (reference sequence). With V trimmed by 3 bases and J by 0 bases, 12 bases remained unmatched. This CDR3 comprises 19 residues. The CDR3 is CATSRGIPGQGNSGNTIYF. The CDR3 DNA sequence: TGTGCCACCAGCAGGGGAATCCCGGGACAGGGCAACTCTGGAAACACCATATATTTT.

DNA for the CDR3: TGTGCCAGCAGTGATGGGACTAGCGGATCCAATGAGCAGTTCTTC. It specifies CASSDGTSGSNEQFF. The rearrangement joins TRBV11-1 to TRBJ2-1; 11 bases are shared with TRBD2. V lost 6 bases and J lost 6; bases outside the gene matches: 7. Germline CDR1 reads SGHAT; CDR2 reads FQDESV (reference sequence). This CDR3 is 15 amino acids long.

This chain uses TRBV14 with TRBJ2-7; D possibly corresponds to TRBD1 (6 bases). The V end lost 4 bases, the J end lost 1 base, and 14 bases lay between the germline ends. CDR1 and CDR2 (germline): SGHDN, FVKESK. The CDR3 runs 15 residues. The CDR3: CASSLRDTSSYEQYF. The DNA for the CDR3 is TGTGCCAGCAGCCTTCGGGACACCTCTTCCTACGAGCAGTACTTC.

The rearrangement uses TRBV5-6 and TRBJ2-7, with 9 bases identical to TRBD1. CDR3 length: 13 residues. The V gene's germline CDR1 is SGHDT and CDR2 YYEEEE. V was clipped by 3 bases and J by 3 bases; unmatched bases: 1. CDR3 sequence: CASSWGQGYEQYF. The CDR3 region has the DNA TGTGCCAGCAGCTGGGGACAGGGCTACGAGCAGTACTTC.

In nucleotides, the CDR3 is TGTGCCAGCAGCGTGGGACAGGGAGACCAGCCCCAGCATTTT. Amino acids: CASSVGQGDQPQHF. The chain has TRBV9 and TRBJ1-5, with TRBD1 identical over 9 bases. V gave up 2 bases and J gave up 7 bases; unmatched junction bases: 4. Per the germline V gene, CDR1 is SGDLS and CDR2 is YYNGEE. This CDR3 region has 14 residues.

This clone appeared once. CDR3 sequence (DNA): TGTGCCAGCAGTCCGCCAGGACACTACTACGAGCAGTACTTC. It is translated as CASSPPGHYYEQYF. The V gene is TRBV27, the J gene TRBJ2-7, with a possible D match to TRBD1 (5 bases). This CDR3 is built from 14 residues. Germline CDR1 is MNHEY and CDR2 is SMNVEV (reference sequence). V lost 5 bases, J lost 3 bases, and 14 bases lay in between.

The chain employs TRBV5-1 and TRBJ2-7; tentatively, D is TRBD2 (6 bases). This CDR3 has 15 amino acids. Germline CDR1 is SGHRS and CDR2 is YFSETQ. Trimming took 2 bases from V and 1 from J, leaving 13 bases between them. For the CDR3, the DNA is TGCGCCAGCAGCTTCCGGCAGGCGGGATCCTACGAGCAGTACTTC. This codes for CASSFRQAGSYEQYF.

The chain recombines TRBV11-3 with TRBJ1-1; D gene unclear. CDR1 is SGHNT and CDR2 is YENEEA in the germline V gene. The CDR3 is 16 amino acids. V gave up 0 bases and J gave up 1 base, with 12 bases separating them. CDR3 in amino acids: CASSLDGRSGNTEAFF. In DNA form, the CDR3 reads TGTGCCAGCAGCTTAGACGGAAGGTCGGGGAACACTGAAGCTTTCTTT.

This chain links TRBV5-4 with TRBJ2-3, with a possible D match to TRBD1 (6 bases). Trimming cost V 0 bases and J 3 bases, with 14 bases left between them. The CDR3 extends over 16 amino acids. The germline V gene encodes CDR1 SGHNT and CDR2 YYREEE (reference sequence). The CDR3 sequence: CASSLAVDRLTDTQYF. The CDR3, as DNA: TGTGCCAGCAGCTTGGCCGTTGACAGGCTTACAGATACGCAGTATTTT.

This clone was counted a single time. The CDR3 region has the DNA TGCGCCAGCAGATCTGGACAGGGTCAGACTGAAGCTTTCTTT. The encoded protein is CASRSGQGQTEAFF. The J gene is TRBJ1-1, the V gene TRBV5-1; 8 bases map to TRBD1. There are 14 residues in the CDR3. With 5 bases clipped from V and 5 bases from J, the junction kept 8 bases outside the gene matches. Germline CDR1 and CDR2: SGHRS and YFSETQ.

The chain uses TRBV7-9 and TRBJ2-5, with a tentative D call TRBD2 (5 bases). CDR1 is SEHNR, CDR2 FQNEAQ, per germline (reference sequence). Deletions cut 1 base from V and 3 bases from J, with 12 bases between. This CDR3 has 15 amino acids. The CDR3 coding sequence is TGTGCCAGCAGCTTAGTTATCGGGGTCGAAGAGACCCAGTACTTC. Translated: CASSLVIGVEETQYF.